Below, 29 T cell receptor beta chains from the same sample are listed, as sequenced in a study of T cell responses to AZD1222 COVID-19 vaccine. Sequencing was performed with immunoSEQ multiplex PCR; in TCRdb, only in-frame clones are kept and a portion is missing. This sample has about 130,000 clones, with under 95% found just once. The sample in question was peripheral blood, obtained on day 0 of AZD1222 vaccination. The origin of the receptors is an adult in good health.

The chain employs TRBV5-1 and TRBJ2-2; no clear D gene. The CDR3 consists of 14 residues. Germline loops: CDR1 SGHRS, CDR2 YFSETQ. Trimming removed 3 bases from V and 0 bases from J, with 6 bases in between. In DNA, the CDR3 is TGCGCCAGCAGCTACCAGTCGAACACCGGGGAGCTGTTTTTT. Translated, it gives CASSYQSNTGELFF.

The chain links TRBV5-1 to TRBJ1-1; D is unresolved. Germline assignment: CDR1 SGHRS and CDR2 YFSETQ. V lost 0 bases and J lost 0, with 6 bases in between. The CDR3 runs 14 residues. The CDR3 region is CASSLVQMNTEAFF. CDR3 DNA: TGCGCCAGCAGCTTGGTTCAGATGAACACTGAAGCTTTCTTT.

The chain links TRBV12-3 or TRBV12-4 to TRBJ1-1, with D tentatively TRBD1 (5 bases). Trimming stripped 3 bases from V and 5 bases from J, with 10 bases between. CDR3 length: 13 residues. CDR3 sequence reads: CASSFREGTEAFF. The DNA for the CDR3 is TGTGCCAGCAGTTTCAGGGAAGGAACTGAAGCTTTCTTT.

This rearrangement joins TRBV10-3 to TRBJ1-4, with TRBD1 matching over 9 bases. The V and J ends lost 1 base and 3 bases, in that order; junction bases with no gene match: 6. The CDR3 has 17 residues. Germline CDR1 and CDR2: ENHRY and SYGVKD. CDR3 protein: CAISEFTGGAANEKLFF. CDR3 coding DNA: TGTGCCATCAGTGAGTTTACAGGGGGCGCGGCTAATGAAAAACTGTTTTTT.

This clone was recorded once. The V call is TRBV6-5, the J call TRBJ1-5; TRBD1 agrees at 9 bases. This CDR3 contains 15 residues. The V gene end was trimmed by 0 bases and the J gene end by 4 bases; junction bases not matched to a gene: 1. Germline CDR1 reads MNHEY; CDR2 reads SVGAGI. This CDR3 is CASSYSGTGNQPQHF. CDR3 bases: TGTGCCAGCAGTTACTCAGGGACAGGGAATCAGCCCCAGCATTTT.

The V call is TRBV2, the J call TRBJ2-2; TRBD1 matches at 9 bases. The CDR3 covers 15 residues. Germline CDR1 and CDR2: SNHLY and FYNNEI. The V and J ends lost 3 bases and 6 bases, in that order; junction bases with no gene match: 5. The CDR3 sequence: CASSDDRGISGELFF. CDR3 nucleotide sequence: TGTGCCAGCAGTGATGACAGGGGGATTTCCGGGGAGCTGTTTTTT. The full variable domain, completed using reference TRBV2 and TRBJ2-2, is EPEVTQTPSHQVTQMGQEVILRCVPISNHLYFYWYRQILGQKVEFLVSFYNNEISEKSEIFDDQFSVERPDGSNFTLKIRSTKLEDSAMYFCASSDDRGISGELFFGEGSRLTVL.

The rearrangement links TRBV5-1 to TRBJ2-2; 9 positions agree with TRBD1. Looked up from germline, CDR1 is SGHRS and CDR2 is YFSETQ. The CDR3 covers 16 residues. After removal of 0 bases from V and 4 bases from J, the junction contained 4 bases not matched to a gene. The CDR3 here is CASSLAEDRGTGELFF. The CDR3 DNA reads as TGCGCCAGCAGCTTGGCAGAGGACAGGGGCACCGGGGAGCTGTTTTTT.

This chain uses TRBV6-5 with TRBJ2-7; TRBD1 matches at 12 bases. Trimming took 5 bases from V and 5 from J; bases not matched to a gene: 4. Germline-derived CDR1 and CDR2 are MNHEY and SVGAGI. This CDR3 comprises 14 residues. Here the CDR3 reads CASSRGTGGNEQYF. In DNA form, the CDR3 reads TGTGCCAGCAGTCGCGGGACAGGGGGCAACGAGCAGTACTTC.

This chain uses TRBV7-3 with TRBJ2-5, with 7 bases aligning to TRBD1. The CDR3 contains 14 residues. The germline V gene has CDR1 SGHTA and CDR2 FQGTGA. Trimming cost V 3 bases and J 3 bases; bases outside gene matches: 4. CDR3 loop: CASSFFGTEETQYF. CDR3 bases: TGTGCCAGCAGCTTTTTTGGGACAGAAGAGACCCAGTACTTC.

The V gene is TRBV5-4, the J gene TRBJ2-7; 9 bases map to TRBD2. J was trimmed by 6 bases and V by 0 bases; bases with no gene match: 7. The CDR3 loop spans 15 amino acids. Germline-derived CDR1 and CDR2 are SGHNT and YYREEE (reference sequence). In DNA, the CDR3 is TGTGCCAGCAGCTTGGGCGGGGGGGCCCTCGGCGAGCAGTACTTC. Translation: CASSLGGGALGEQYF.

This clone was seen a single time. The chain recombines TRBV7-2 with TRBJ1-3; the D gene is possibly TRBD1 (6 bases). The CDR3 has 18 residues. The V and J ends lost 3 bases and 0 bases respectively, with 18 bases between them. CDR1 and CDR2 from the germline V gene are SGHTA and FQGNSA. Here the CDR3 reads CASSLAGGQGHSGNTIYF. CDR3 coding DNA: TGTGCCAGCAGCTTGGCCGGCGGTCAGGGGCACTCTGGAAACACCATATATTTT. The variable domain in full, completed from reference TRBV7-2 and TRBJ1-3, reads GAGVSQSPSNKVTEKGKDVELRCDPISGHTALYWYRQSLGQGLEFLIYFQGNSAPDKSGLPSDRFSAERTGGSVSTLTIQRTQQEDSAVYLCASSLAGGQGHSGNTIYFGEGSWLTVV.

This clone was recorded only once. The rearrangement joins TRBV11-2 to TRBJ2-5, with 9 nucleotides matching TRBD1. With V trimmed by 4 bases and J by 3 bases, 9 bases remained unmatched. This CDR3 comprises 16 residues. The germline gives CDR1 SGHAT, CDR2 FQNNGV. The CDR3 loop reads CASSSSPGQGEETQYF. CDR3 coding DNA: TGTGCCAGCAGCTCGAGCCCGGGACAGGGTGAAGAGACCCAGTACTTC.

The genes are TRBV3-1 (or the pseudogene TRBV3-2) and TRBJ2-7; D perhaps matches TRBD2 (6 bases). The CDR3 contains 13 residues. CDR1 and CDR2 (germline): LGHDT, YNNKEL (reference sequence). V was clipped by 4 bases and J by 6 bases, with 13 bases between them. The CDR3: CASSLIQGGEQYF. The DNA of the CDR3 is TGTGCCAGCAGCCTTATTCAGGGAGGCGAGCAGTACTTC.

The chain couples TRBV10-3 to TRBJ2-2, with 7 positions matching TRBD2. The trim removed 4 bases at V and 3 bases at J, leaving 5 bases unmatched. The CDR3 has 15 amino acids. Germline V gene lookup returns CDR1 ENHRY and CDR2 SYGVKD. The CDR3 loop is CAISVERGDTGELFF. In DNA form, the CDR3 reads TGTGCCATCAGTGTCGAGCGGGGTGACACCGGGGAGCTGTTTTTT.

The genes are TRBV19 and TRBJ2-6; tentatively, D is TRBD1 (5 bases). The CDR3 has 17 amino acids. The germline V gene has CDR1 LNHDA and CDR2 SQIVND (reference sequence). V was clipped by 5 bases and J by 4 bases, with 18 bases between them. CDR3 protein: CASSPTGHPRGANVLTF. CDR3 nucleotides: TGTGCCAGTAGTCCGACCGGACATCCCAGGGGGGCCAACGTCCTGACTTTC.

CDR3 amino acids: CASSLNSRTGSSPLHF. The CDR3 DNA sequence: TGCGCCAGCAGCTTGAATTCCCGGACAGGCAGTTCACCCCTCCACTTT. The V and J genes are TRBV5-1 and TRBJ1-6, with 7 bases aligning to TRBD1. Per the germline V gene, CDR1 is SGHRS and CDR2 is YFSETQ. Germline trimming cut 1 base from V and 9 bases from J; bases unmatched to any gene: 10. This CDR3 spans 16 amino acids.

This chain joins TRBV6-4 and TRBJ1-1; 8 bases align to TRBD1. V shed 0 bases, J shed 1 base, and the junction held 7 bases outside the gene matches. The CDR3 extends over 17 amino acids. Per germline, CDR1 MRHNA and CDR2 SNTAGT. CDR3 in DNA: TGTGCCAGCAGTGACTCGAACAGGGGGGTCACGAACACTGAAGCTTTCTTT. It encodes CASSDSNRGVTNTEAFF.

The J gene is TRBJ1-6, the V gene TRBV30; 7 bases line up with TRBD1. After removal of 2 bases from V and 5 bases from J, the junction contained 3 bases not matched to a gene. CDR1 and CDR2 from the germline V gene are GTSNPN and SVGIG (reference sequence). This CDR3 is 14 amino acids long. Here the CDR3 reads CAWSRGQNNSPLHF. The CDR3 nucleotides read TGTGCCTGGAGTCGGGGACAGAATAATTCACCCCTCCACTTT.

The chain combines TRBV18 with TRBJ2-2; D unclear. Germline V gene sequence: CDR1 KGHSH, CDR2 LQKENI. The V gene lost 5 bases and the J gene lost 4 bases, with 11 bases spanning the gap. CDR3 length equals 14 residues. The CDR3 sequence: CASSTLGVTGELFF. The CDR3 nucleotides are TGTGCCAGCTCAACATTAGGAGTCACCGGGGAGCTGTTTTTT.

V gene TRBV5-1 combines with J gene TRBJ2-1; tentatively, D is TRBD1 or TRBD2 (5 bases each). The CDR3 covers 15 residues. Deletions cut 4 bases from V and 2 bases from J, with 13 bases between. Germline lookup yields CDR1 SGHRS and CDR2 YFSETQ. As DNA, the CDR3 is TGCGCCAGCAGCCCCCGGGACCAAACCTACAATGAGCAGTTCTTC. It yields the protein CASSPRDQTYNEQFF.

CDR3 amino acids: CASSWTSGEQYF. CDR3 nucleotide sequence: TGTGCCAGCAGCTGGACGTCCGGCGAGCAGTACTTC. This chain links TRBV11-1 with TRBJ2-7, with D unresolved. CDR3 length: 12 residues. V gave up 4 bases and J gave up 6 bases, with 10 bases separating them. Germline V gives CDR1 SGHAT, CDR2 FQDESV (reference sequence).

The chain recombines TRBV6-2 or TRBV6-3 with TRBJ1-2; D is perhaps TRBD1 (6 bases). V was shortened by 6 bases and J by 5 bases, with 16 bases between the two germline ends. This CDR3 is 14 amino acids long. Germline V CDR1 and CDR2: MNHEY, SVGEGT. The CDR3 sequence is CASSLGGLRYGYTF. DNA for the CDR3: TGTGCCAGCAGCCTGGGGGGGCTACGATATGGCTACACCTTC.

This chain uses TRBV29-1 with TRBJ1-6, with D unclear. Trimming stripped 5 bases from V and 7 bases from J, with 9 bases between. CDR3 size: 12 residues. Germline lookup yields CDR1 SQVTM and CDR2 ANQGSEA. This CDR3 is CSVPAQNSPLHF. The CDR3 bases are TGCAGCGTTCCAGCCCAGAATTCACCCCTCCACTTT.

Worth noting for this clone: Other DNA sequences in the sample encode the same CDR3. The V and J genes are TRBV4-3 and TRBJ1-2; the D is unclear. This CDR3 comprises 16 residues. Trimming removed 0 bases from V and 3 bases from J, with 14 bases in between. CDR1 is LGHNA and CDR2 is YSLEER in the germline V gene. DNA of the CDR3: TGCGCCAGCAGCCAAGAGGGTAGGCAGGACTACTATGGCTACACCTTC. Amino acid sequence: CASSQEGRQDYYGYTF.

The rearrangement links TRBV4-1 to TRBJ2-1; no clear D gene. In germline, CDR1 is MGHRA, CDR2 YSYEKL. Trimming took off 3 bases at V and 0 bases at J, with 18 bases between the two ends. There are 18 residues in the CDR3. Here the CDR3 reads CASSQALFRPYSYNEQFF. CDR3 in DNA: TGCGCCAGCAGCCAGGCTCTTTTTAGGCCGTACTCCTACAATGAGCAGTTCTTC.

The rearrangement links TRBV10-3 to TRBJ1-2, with 8 bases lining up with TRBD1. The germline gives CDR1 ENHRY, CDR2 SYGVKD. V trimming: 3 bases; J trimming: 12 bases; junction bases outside the gene matches: 6. The length of the CDR3 is 12 residues. The CDR3: CAISERTGQDTF. In nucleotides, the CDR3 is TGTGCCATCAGTGAACGGACAGGGCAAGACACCTTC.

V usage is TRBV29-1 and J usage is TRBJ2-5; D tentatively fits TRBD1 or TRBD2 (5 bases each). V lost 4 bases and J 4 bases, leaving 10 bases between the germline ends. Per the germline V gene, CDR1 is SQVTM and CDR2 is ANQGSEA. The CDR3 has 12 residues. CDR3 in DNA: TGCAGCGTTGGTAATGGGGGAGAGACCCAGTACTTC. Protein: CSVGNGGETQYF.

The V gene is TRBV4-1, the J gene TRBJ2-3, with TRBD2 matching 12 bases. Germline V gene data show CDR1 as MGHRA and CDR2 as YSYEKL. With 0 bases clipped from V and 6 bases from J, the junction kept 13 bases outside the gene matches. This CDR3 region has 19 residues. CDR3 nucleotide sequence: TGCGCCAGCAGCCAAGACCATGGTCGGGCTAGCGGGGGGGTTGATACGCAGTATTTT. Translating gives CASSQDHGRASGGVDTQYF.

The chain carries TRBV10-3 and TRBJ2-3; D ambiguous. Trimming left V 3 bases short and J 4 bases short, with 2 bases between. Germline lookup yields CDR1 ENHRY and CDR2 SYGVKD. The CDR3 contains 11 residues. CDR3 sequence (DNA): TGTGCCATCAGTGAAGCAGATACGCAGTATTTT. As protein: CAISEADTQYF.